A single sample gave rise to the 15 T cell receptor beta chains below, sequenced in a study of neurological immune-mediated disorders. From the 5' RACE reads, TCRdb called clonotypes with MiXCR, one entry per CDR3 protein. The repertoire holds 40,000 to 55,000 distinct CDR3 sequences, with 10% as singletons. The sample consisted of PBMCs. These receptors originate from a woman aged 40 to 49 with HTLV-1-associated myelopathy (HAM/TSP).

This clonotype came up many times. In DNA form, the CDR3 reads TGCGCCAGCAGCCAAGCCGGGACAGCATACAATGAGCAGTTCTTC. As protein: CASSQAGTAYNEQFF. This chain connects TRBV4-3 to TRBJ2-1, with 7 bases that match TRBD1. Germline values: CDR1 LGHNA, CDR2 YSLEER. The CDR3 runs 15 residues. Unmatched junction bases numbered 4, after V lost 1 base and J lost 4 bases.

This clonotype was seen repeatedly, ten times or more. The rearrangement joins TRBV11-2 to TRBJ2-7; D gene uncertain. Trimming shortened V by 1 base and J by 1 base, and 14 bases separated the two germline ends. CDR3 length: 16 amino acids. Per the germline V gene, CDR1 is SGHAT and CDR2 is FQNNGV. CDR3 amino acids: CASSLVYSQPSYEQYF. The CDR3 nucleotides are TGTGCCAGCAGCTTAGTTTACAGCCAACCTTCCTACGAGCAGTACTTC.

Within the sample, this clonotype is medium-sized. The chain joins TRBV12-3 or TRBV12-4 to TRBJ1-5; unclear D gene. The length of the CDR3 is 17 residues. Trimming shortened V by 5 bases and J by 0 bases, and 17 bases separated the two germline ends. The CDR3 here is CASSPAHRENSNQPQHF. In DNA form, the CDR3 reads TGTGCCAGCAGTCCGGCTCACCGGGAGAATAGCAATCAGCCCCAGCATTTT.

This clonotype was seen repeatedly, ten times or more. This sequence joins TRBV12-3 or TRBV12-4 and TRBJ1-1; tentatively, D is TRBD1 (6 bases). The CDR3 extends over 14 amino acids. The V and J ends lost 1 base and 6 bases respectively, with 12 bases between them. In DNA, the CDR3 is TGTGCCAGCAGTTTAGGGGGGCTTAGGGCTGAAGCTTTCTTT. This gives the protein CASSLGGLRAEAFF.

At least ten counts were recorded for this clonotype. The chain is built from TRBV4-2 and TRBJ2-3; D is unclear. This CDR3 comprises 14 residues. The V and J ends lost 0 bases and 6 bases respectively, with 10 bases between them. CDR1 and CDR2 (germline): LGHNA, YNFKEQ. CDR3 residues: CASSQEISSDTQYF. The CDR3 DNA sequence: TGTGCCAGCAGCCAAGAGATATCTTCTGATACGCAGTATTTT.

This clonotype has ten or more counts. The chain uses TRBV4-1 and TRBJ2-1, with TRBD1 identical over 8 bases. With V trimmed by 1 base and J by 1 base, 6 bases remained unmatched. The CDR3 has 17 amino acids. Germline V CDR1 and CDR2: MGHRA, YSYEKL. CDR3: CASSQVPGGRSYNEQFF. The CDR3 DNA is TGCGCCAGCAGCCAAGTCCCAGGGGGCAGGTCCTACAATGAGCAGTTCTTC.

This clonotype was detected ten times or more. The V and J genes are TRBV13 and TRBJ2-3; 7 bases agree with TRBD2. The V gene end was trimmed by 5 bases and the J gene end by 3 bases; junction bases not matched to a gene: 8. This CDR3 contains 15 residues. Germline CDR1 is PRHDT and CDR2 is FYEKMQ (reference sequence). CDR3 nucleotide sequence: TGTGCCAGCAGCCCTAGCGGTTTAGAGACAGATACGCAGTATTTT. Its protein product is CASSPSGLETDTQYF.

The sample holds many counts of this clonotype. V and J are TRBV7-8 and TRBJ1-2, with 8 bases fitting TRBD1. This CDR3 comprises 14 residues. Per the germline V gene, CDR1 is SGHVS and CDR2 is FQNEAQ. V was clipped by 5 bases and J by 7 bases; unmatched bases: 9. The CDR3 nucleotides read TGTGCCAGCAGCCACGCAGGGGGCGGGTCTGGCTACACCTTC. Its protein product is CASSHAGGGSGYTF.

The gene calls are TRBV2 and TRBJ1-1; D possibly corresponds to TRBD1 (5 bases). Germline assignment: CDR1 SNHLY and CDR2 FYNNEI. CDR3 length: 14 amino acids. With 3 bases removed from V and 4 bases from J, the gap between germline ends came to 12 bases. For the CDR3, the DNA is TGTGCCAGCAGTGAGAGGGGAAGGAGCACTGAAGCTTTCTTT. Translated: CASSERGRSTEAFF.

In its sample, this clonotype was seen many times. In DNA form, the CDR3 reads TGTGCCAGCAGCCAAGATCTGGACAGGGGGGGGCCCGTGTCTGCCTTC. It is translated as CASSQDLDRGGPVSAF. This chain links TRBV3-2 with TRBJ1-2; TRBD1, as called in the table, went unchecked against the DNA. TRBV3-2 is a pseudogene locus. This CDR3 is 16 amino acids long.

Ten or more counts support this clonotype. The CDR3 here is CASSQDLGGAGQETQYF. The CDR3 region has the DNA TGCGCCAGCAGCCAAGACTTGGGGGGGGCGGGGCAAGAGACCCAGTACTTC. The V and J genes are TRBV4-3 and TRBJ2-5, with D perhaps TRBD2 (7 bases). Per the germline V gene, CDR1 is LGHNA and CDR2 is YSLEER. The CDR3 has 17 residues. V was shortened by 0 bases and J by 2 bases, with 16 bases between the two germline ends.

Many counts were recorded for this clonotype. This rearrangement joins TRBV24-1 to TRBJ2-1; 11 bases align to TRBD1. The CDR3 spans 14 residues. V gave up 6 bases and J gave up 8 bases; unmatched junction bases: 5. Germline V gives CDR1 KGHDR, CDR2 SFDVKD. The CDR3, as DNA: TGTGCCACCAGTAAAGGACAGGGGGCCGATGAGCAGTTCTTC. It is translated as CATSKGQGADEQFF.

This clonotype was picked up many times. The chain links TRBV5-8 to TRBJ1-5; D gene uncertain. The CDR3 runs 15 residues. The V gene lost 3 bases and the J gene lost 0 bases, with 10 bases spanning the gap. Per the germline V gene, CDR1 is SGHTS and CDR2 is YDEGEE. The CDR3 region has the DNA TGTGCCAGCAGCTCACACTTTTTTAGCAATCAGCCCCAGCATTTT. Residues: CASSSHFFSNQPQHF.

In the case of this clonotype: A single base separates this from a much larger clone, so it may be a read error. The V gene is TRBV7-2, the J gene TRBJ2-3; 7 bases agree with TRBD2. Germline values: CDR1 SGHTA, CDR2 FQGNSA. After removal of 4 bases from V and 2 bases from J, the junction contained 3 bases not matched to a gene. The CDR3 is 14 amino acids. As DNA, the CDR3 is TGTGCCAGCAGCTGGAGCGGGGACACAGATACGCAGTATTTT. Translating gives CASSWSGDTDTQYF.

This clonotype was seen at least ten times. The chain combines TRBV12-3 or TRBV12-4 with TRBJ2-7; D may match TRBD1 or TRBD2 (5 bases each). This CDR3 spans 14 amino acids. V was pared by 5 bases and J by 2 bases, with 13 bases between. The CDR3 spells CASSGGAGAYEQYF. In DNA, the CDR3 is TGTGCCAGCAGTGGGGGTGCAGGAGCCTACGAGCAGTACTTC.